Below, 9 T cell receptor beta chains from the same sample are listed, as sequenced in a study of early stage breast cancer tumors. Clones were read by immunoSEQ multiplex PCR, and TCRdb kept only the in-frame ones, dropping some. Counted here are around 53,000 clones, around nine tenths occurring once; the ten biggest clones make up around 5%. Sequenced material: blood. The receptors derive from a person aged 65 to 85 with breast cancer.

V gene TRBV7-3 combines with J gene TRBJ2-1, with D possibly TRBD2 on 6 matching bases. The CDR3 is made up of 13 amino acids. Germline CDR1 and CDR2: SGHTA and FQGTGA. Trimming pared 4 bases from V and 9 bases from J, leaving 13 bases between. The CDR3, as DNA: TGTGCCAGCAGCTCGCATCAGGGAGGTGAGCAGTTCTTC. Protein sequence: CASSSHQGGEQFF. The whole variable domain, filled in from reference TRBV7-3 and TRBJ2-1, reads GAGVSQTPSNKVTEKGKYVELRCDPISGHTALYWYRQSLGQGPEFLIYFQGTGAADDSGLPNDRFFAVRPEGSVSTLKIQRTERGDSAVYLCASSSHQGGEQFFGPGTRLTVL.

The rearrangement links TRBV7-8 to TRBJ2-1; 11 bases fit TRBD1. CDR1 and CDR2 from the germline V gene are SGHVS and FQNEAQ. CDR3 length: 16 amino acids. V was pared by 5 bases and J by 4 bases, with 7 bases of the junction left unmatched. The CDR3 here is CASSPRTGGGYNEQFF. Here the CDR3 DNA reads TGTGCCAGCAGCCCGCGGACAGGGGGCGGTTACAATGAGCAGTTCTTC. Using reference TRBV7-8 and TRBJ2-1 for the parts outside the CDR3, the full variable domain is GAGVSQSPRYKVAKRGQDVALRCDPISGHVSLFWYQQALGQGPEFLTYFQNEAQLDKSGLPSDRFFAERPEGSVSTLKIQRTQQEDSAVYLCASSPRTGGGYNEQFFGPGTRLTVL.

The V call is TRBV11-2, the J call TRBJ2-7; 7 bases agree with TRBD1. V gave up 5 bases and J gave up 3 bases; unmatched junction bases: 7. The CDR3 consists of 14 residues. CDR1 and CDR2 from the germline V gene are SGHAT and FQNNGV. This chain's CDR3 is CASSITRDSYEQYF. The DNA of the CDR3 is TGTGCCAGCAGCATAACCCGGGACAGCTACGAGCAGTACTTC.

CDR3 in amino acids: CASRGTGGLGTGELFF. CDR3 nucleotide sequence: TGCGCCAGCAGAGGGACAGGGGGCTTGGGCACCGGGGAGCTGTTTTTT. The V and J genes are TRBV5-1 and TRBJ2-2; 12 nucleotides agree with TRBD1. There are 16 residues in the CDR3. Unmatched junction bases numbered 6, after V lost 5 bases and J lost 4 bases. CDR1 is SGHRS and CDR2 is YFSETQ in the germline V gene.

Only one count was recorded for this clone. The chain recombines TRBV5-4 with TRBJ2-7; D possibly corresponds to TRBD1 (5 bases). CDR3 length: 13 residues. Germline CDR1 reads SGHNT; CDR2 reads YYREEE (reference sequence). V was clipped by 1 base and J by 2 bases, with 7 bases between them. The CDR3 DNA reads as TGTGCCAGCAGCTTGACAGGAACCTACGAGCAGTACTTC. This translates into CASSLTGTYEQYF.

This chain uses TRBV4-2 with TRBJ1-5; D remains ambiguous. This CDR3 contains 14 residues. Trimming pared 0 bases from V and 2 bases from J, leaving 5 bases between. Germline values: CDR1 LGHNA, CDR2 YNFKEQ. CDR3 in amino acids: CASSQEEGNQPQHF. The CDR3 nucleotides are TGTGCCAGCAGCCAAGAAGAGGGCAATCAGCCCCAGCATTTT.

For the CDR3, the DNA is TGTGCCAGCAGCCAGGGGAGGGGGAGCTCCTACAATGAGCAGTTCTTC. Protein product: CASSQGRGSSYNEQFF. This rearrangement joins TRBV27 to TRBJ2-1; a weak D match, TRBD2 (7 bases). Germline V gene lookup returns CDR1 MNHEY and CDR2 SMNVEV (reference sequence). The CDR3 contains 16 residues. The V and J ends lost 6 bases and 0 bases respectively, with 15 bases between them.

The chain combines TRBV19 with TRBJ2-7, with 10 nucleotides matching TRBD2. V was pared by 1 base and J by 4 bases, with 13 bases of the junction left unmatched. CDR3 length equals 18 residues. In germline, CDR1 is LNHDA, CDR2 SQIVND (reference sequence). Written as DNA, the CDR3 is TGTGCCAGTAGTATAGGGCTCAGCGGGAGGGCCGTTGTGTACGAGCAGTACTTC. Protein sequence: CASSIGLSGRAVVYEQYF.

The chain uses TRBV11-2 and TRBJ2-3, with TRBD2 identical over 7 bases. The CDR3 covers 14 residues. V was pared by 3 bases and J by 5 bases, with 5 bases of the junction left unmatched. Germline V gives CDR1 SGHAT, CDR2 FQNNGV. In DNA, the CDR3 is TGTGCCAGCAGCTTCGTGGGAGGGGTAGATACGCAGTATTTT. It yields the protein CASSFVGGVDTQYF.